This T cell receptor beta chain is drawn from a study of T cell changes during pregnancy in multiple sclerosis. Sequencing used immunoSEQ multiplex PCR; TCRdb keeps in-frame clones, though not all of them. The sample shows 20,000 to 30,000 clones, around nine tenths of them seen only once. The junction had 2 bases not matched to a gene; V was cut back by 4 bases and J by 3 bases. Germline assignment: CDR1 MDHEN and CDR2 SYDVKM. This CDR3 region has 14 residues. Sample: CD4+ T cells from peripheral blood mononuclear cells, taken in the first trimester of pregnancy. The V call is TRBV28, the J call TRBJ2-1; the match to TRBD1 covers 8 bases. This receptor was identified in a female donor in good health, enrolled as a control in a pregnancy study. The CDR3 region has the DNA TGTGCCAGCAGTTCCGGACAGGGCTACAATGAGCAGTTCTTC. Its translation: CASSSGQGYNEQFF.